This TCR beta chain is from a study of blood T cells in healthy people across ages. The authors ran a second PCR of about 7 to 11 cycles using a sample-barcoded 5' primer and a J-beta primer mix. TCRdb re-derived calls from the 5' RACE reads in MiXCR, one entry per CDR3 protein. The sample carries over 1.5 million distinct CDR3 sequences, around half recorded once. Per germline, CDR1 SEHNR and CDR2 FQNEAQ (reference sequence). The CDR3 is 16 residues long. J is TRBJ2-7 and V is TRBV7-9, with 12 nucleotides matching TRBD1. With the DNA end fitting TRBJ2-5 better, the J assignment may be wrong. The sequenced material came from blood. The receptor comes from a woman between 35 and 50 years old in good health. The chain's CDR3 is CASRPSGTGGGETQYF. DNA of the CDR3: TGTGCCAGCAGACCTTCCGGGACAGGGGGCGGAGAGACCCAGTACTTC.